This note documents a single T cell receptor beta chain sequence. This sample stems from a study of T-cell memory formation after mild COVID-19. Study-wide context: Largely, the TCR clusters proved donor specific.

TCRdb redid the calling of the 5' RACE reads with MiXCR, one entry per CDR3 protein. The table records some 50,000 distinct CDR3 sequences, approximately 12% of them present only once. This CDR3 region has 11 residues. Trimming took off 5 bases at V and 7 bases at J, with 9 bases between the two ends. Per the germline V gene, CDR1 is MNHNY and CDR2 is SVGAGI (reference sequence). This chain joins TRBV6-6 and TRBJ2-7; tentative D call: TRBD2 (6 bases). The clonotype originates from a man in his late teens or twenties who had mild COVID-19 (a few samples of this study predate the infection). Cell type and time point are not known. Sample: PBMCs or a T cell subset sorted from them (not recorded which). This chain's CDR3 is CASSPGLEQYV. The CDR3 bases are TGTGCCAGCAGTCCCGGACTAGAGCAGTACGTC.